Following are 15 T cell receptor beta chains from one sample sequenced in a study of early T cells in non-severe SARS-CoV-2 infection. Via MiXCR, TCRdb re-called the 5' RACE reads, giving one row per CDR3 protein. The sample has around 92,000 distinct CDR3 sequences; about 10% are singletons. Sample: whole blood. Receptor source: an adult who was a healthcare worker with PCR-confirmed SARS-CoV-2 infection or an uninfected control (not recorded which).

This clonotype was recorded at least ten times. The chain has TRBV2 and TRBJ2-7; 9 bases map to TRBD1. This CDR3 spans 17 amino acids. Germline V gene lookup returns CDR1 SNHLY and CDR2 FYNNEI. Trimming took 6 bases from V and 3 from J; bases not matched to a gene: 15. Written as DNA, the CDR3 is TGTGCCAGCAGAGCTACCCTCGGACAGGGGAAAAGCTACGAGCAGTACTTC. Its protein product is CASRATLGQGKSYEQYF.

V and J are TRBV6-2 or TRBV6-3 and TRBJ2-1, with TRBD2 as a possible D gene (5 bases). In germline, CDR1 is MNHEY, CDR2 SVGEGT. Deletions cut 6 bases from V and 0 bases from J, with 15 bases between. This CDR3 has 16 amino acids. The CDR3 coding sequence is TGTGCCAGCAGCCCTTTTCCGGGGAGCTCCTACAATGAGCAGTTCTTC. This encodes CASSPFPGSSYNEQFF.

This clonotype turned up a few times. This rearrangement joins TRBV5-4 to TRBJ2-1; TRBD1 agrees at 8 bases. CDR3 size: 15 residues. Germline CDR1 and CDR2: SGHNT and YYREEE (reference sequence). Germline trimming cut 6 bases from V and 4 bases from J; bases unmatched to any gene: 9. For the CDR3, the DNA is TGTGCCAGCAACCAAGACAGGGGAGTTTACAATGAGCAGTTCTTC. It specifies CASNQDRGVYNEQFF.

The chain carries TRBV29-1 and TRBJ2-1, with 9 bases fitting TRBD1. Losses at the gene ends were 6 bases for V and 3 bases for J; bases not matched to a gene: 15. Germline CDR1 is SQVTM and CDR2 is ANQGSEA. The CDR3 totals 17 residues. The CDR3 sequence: CSVGWVAGTGNYNEQFF. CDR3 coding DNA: TGCAGCGTGGGTTGGGTTGCCGGGACAGGGAACTACAATGAGCAGTTCTTC.

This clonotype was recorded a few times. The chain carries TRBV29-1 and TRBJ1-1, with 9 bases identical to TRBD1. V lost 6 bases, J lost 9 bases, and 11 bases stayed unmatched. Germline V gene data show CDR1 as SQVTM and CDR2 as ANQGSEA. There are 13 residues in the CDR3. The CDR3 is CSVALEGTGKAFF. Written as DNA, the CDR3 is TGCAGCGTAGCCCTTGAAGGGACAGGGAAAGCTTTCTTT.

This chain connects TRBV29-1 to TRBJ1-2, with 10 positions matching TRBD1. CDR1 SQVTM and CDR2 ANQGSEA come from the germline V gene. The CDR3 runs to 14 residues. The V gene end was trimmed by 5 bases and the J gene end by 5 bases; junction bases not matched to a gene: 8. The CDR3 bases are TGCAGCGTTTCCTCGACAGGGGGCCGATATGGCTACACCTTC. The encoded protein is CSVSSTGGRYGYTF.

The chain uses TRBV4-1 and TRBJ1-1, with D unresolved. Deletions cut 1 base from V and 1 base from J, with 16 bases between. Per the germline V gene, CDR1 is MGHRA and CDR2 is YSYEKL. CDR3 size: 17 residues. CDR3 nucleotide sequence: TGCGCCAGCAGCCAAGGCGGAGCAGGCATTGCGAACACTGAAGCTTTCTTT. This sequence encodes CASSQGGAGIANTEAFF.

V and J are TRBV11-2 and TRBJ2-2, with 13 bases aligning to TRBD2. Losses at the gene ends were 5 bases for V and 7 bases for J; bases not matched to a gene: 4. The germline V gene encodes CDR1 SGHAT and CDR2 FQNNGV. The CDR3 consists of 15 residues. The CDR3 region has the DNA TGTGCCAGCAGCCGGACTAGCGGGAGATTCGGGGAGCTGTTTTTT. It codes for CASSRTSGRFGELFF.

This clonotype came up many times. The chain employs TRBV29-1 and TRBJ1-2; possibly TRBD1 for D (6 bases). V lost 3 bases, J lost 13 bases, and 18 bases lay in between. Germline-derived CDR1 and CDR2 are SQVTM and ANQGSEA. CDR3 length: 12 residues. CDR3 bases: TGCAGCGTTGACGGAGAAGGGGGAGGGTCCACCTTC. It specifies CSVDGEGGGSTF.

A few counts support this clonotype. The CDR3 reads CASSQQGLGTEAFF. CDR3 in DNA: TGTGCCAGCAGCCAACAGGGTCTCGGAACTGAAGCTTTCTTT. The chain joins TRBV3-1 to TRBJ1-1, with a weak D call TRBD1 (5 bases). CDR1 is LGHDT and CDR2 is YNNKEL in the germline V gene (reference sequence). CDR3 length: 14 amino acids. The germline V and J ends were trimmed by 2 bases and 5 bases, with 12 bases remaining between them.

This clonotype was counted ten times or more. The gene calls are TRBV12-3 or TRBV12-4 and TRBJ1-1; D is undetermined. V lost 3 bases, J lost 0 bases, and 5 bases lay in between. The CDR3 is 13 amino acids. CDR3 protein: CASSFSVNTEAFF. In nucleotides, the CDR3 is TGTGCCAGCAGTTTTAGTGTGAACACTGAAGCTTTCTTT.

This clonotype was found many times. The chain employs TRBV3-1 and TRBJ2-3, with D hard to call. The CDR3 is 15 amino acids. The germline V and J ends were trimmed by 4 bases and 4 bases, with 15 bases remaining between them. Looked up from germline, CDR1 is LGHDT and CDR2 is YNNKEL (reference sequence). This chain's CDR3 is CASSPSWAGADTQYF. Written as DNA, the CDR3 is TGTGCCAGCAGCCCCTCTTGGGCAGGCGCAGATACGCAGTATTTT.

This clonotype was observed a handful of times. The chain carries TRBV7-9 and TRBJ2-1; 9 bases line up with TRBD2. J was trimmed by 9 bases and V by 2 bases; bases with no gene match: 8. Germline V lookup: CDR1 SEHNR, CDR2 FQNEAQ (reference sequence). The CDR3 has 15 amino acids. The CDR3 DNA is TGTGCCAGCAGCTTAAGTCTAGCGGGGAATGGTGAGCAGTTCTTC. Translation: CASSLSLAGNGEQFF.

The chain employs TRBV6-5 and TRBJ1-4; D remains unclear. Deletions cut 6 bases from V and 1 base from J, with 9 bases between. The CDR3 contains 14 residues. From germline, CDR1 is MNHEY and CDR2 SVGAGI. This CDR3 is CASRKFETNEKLFF. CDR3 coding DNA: TGTGCCAGCAGAAAGTTTGAAACTAATGAAAAACTGTTTTTT.

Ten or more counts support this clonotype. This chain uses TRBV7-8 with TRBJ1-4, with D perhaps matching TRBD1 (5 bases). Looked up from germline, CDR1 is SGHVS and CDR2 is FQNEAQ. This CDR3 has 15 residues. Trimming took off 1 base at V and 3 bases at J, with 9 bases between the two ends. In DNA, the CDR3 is TGTGCCAGCAGCTTAGTGGGGCGGTCTAATGAAAAACTGTTTTTT. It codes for CASSLVGRSNEKLFF.